This TCR beta chain comes out of a study of OX40 agonist ivuxolimab in advanced cancers. As for the study in general: Intravenous ivuxolimab at 0.01 to 10 mg/kg was given to patients every 2 weeks. Therapy given before enrollment (anti-PD-1, anti-PD-L1 or anti-CTLA-4) was allowed, and 40% to 45% had some. Study-level findings and limits: Researchers report that CD8+ T cells had, on average, more expanded clones than CD4+.

The CDR3 consists of 12 residues. Germline assignment: CDR1 MNHEY and CDR2 SMNVEV (reference sequence). The germline V and J ends were trimmed by 4 bases and 8 bases, with 9 bases remaining between them. Points on this clone: The antigen is not known.

Some clones are missing from TCRdb's copy, which holds only in-frame ones; the method was immunoSEQ multiplex PCR. Of 50,000 to 60,000 clones listed, about four fifths are singletons. This material consisted of CD4+ or CD8+ T cells sorted from blood, taken in a trial of the OX40 agonist ivuxolimab. The clonotype comes from an adult with an advanced solid tumor such as melanoma, head and neck, liver or kidney cancer. The J gene is TRBJ2-1, the V gene TRBV27; D is uncertain. The CDR3 DNA sequence: TGTGCCAGCAGTTACCCAGGATATGAGCAGTTCTTC. This encodes CASSYPGYEQFF.